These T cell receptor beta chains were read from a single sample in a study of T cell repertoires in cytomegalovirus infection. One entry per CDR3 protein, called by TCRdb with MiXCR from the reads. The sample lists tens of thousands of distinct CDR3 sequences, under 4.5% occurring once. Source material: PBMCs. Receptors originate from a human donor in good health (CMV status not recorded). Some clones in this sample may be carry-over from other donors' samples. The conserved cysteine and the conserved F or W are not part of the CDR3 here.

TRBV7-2	ASSLDSGGSNEQF
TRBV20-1	SARGTETEAF
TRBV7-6	ASSLEARSQPQH
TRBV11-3	ASSLGPDYEQY
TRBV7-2	ASSHGTQNSPLH
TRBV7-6	ASSLESAGTEAF
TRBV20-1	SGAYLNQPQH
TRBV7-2	ASSGEHRAGTEAF
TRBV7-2	ASSPSRGVGQPQH
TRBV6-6	ASRPRPGQGNTEAF
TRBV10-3	AISSDRIGDPYGYT
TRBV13	ASNSPGANQETQY
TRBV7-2	ASSGVAGVTEQF
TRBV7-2	ASSLVDEQF
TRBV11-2	ASSLRVRAYEQY
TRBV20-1	SAVESYNEQF
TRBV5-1	ASSLDGRDLGEQY
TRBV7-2	ASSLRWGGDTQY
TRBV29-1	SVGDNEQF
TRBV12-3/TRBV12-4	ASSPRSYT
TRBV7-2	ASSSPRGFKNIQY
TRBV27	ASSFGGGLYGYT